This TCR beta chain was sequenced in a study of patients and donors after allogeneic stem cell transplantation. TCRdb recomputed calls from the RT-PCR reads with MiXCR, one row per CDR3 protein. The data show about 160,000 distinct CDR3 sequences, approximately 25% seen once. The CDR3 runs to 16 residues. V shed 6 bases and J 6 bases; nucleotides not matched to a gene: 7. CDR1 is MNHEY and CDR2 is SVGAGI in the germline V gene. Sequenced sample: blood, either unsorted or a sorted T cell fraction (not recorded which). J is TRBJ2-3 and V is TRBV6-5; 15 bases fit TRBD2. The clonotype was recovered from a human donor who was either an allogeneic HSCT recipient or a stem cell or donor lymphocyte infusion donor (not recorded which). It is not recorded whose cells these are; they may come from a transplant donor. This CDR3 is CASRRTSGGATDTQYF. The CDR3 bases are TGTGCCAGCAGGCGGACTAGCGGGGGGGCCACTGATACGCAGTATTTT.